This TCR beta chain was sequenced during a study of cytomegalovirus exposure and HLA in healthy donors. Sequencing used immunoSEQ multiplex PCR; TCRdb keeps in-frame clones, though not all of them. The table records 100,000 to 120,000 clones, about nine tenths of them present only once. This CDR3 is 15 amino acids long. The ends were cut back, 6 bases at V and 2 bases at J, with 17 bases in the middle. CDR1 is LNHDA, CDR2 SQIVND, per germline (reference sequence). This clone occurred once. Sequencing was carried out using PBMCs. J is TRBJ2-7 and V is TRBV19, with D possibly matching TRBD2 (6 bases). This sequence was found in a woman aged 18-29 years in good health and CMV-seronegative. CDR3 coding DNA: TGTGCCAGTAGGCTTTCACCCGGAGGGGCCTACGAGCAGTACTTC. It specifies CASRLSPGGAYEQYF.